One T cell receptor beta chain is described in this entry. What it binds is not known. These data belong to a study of T-cell memory formation after mild COVID-19. Background on the study: Each donor largely had its own TCR clusters. Study-level results: Researchers found some responding clones in pre-infection memory, a sign that cross-reactive memory joined. Contracting clones from day 15 to 85 showed balanced CD4/CD8; later expanders favored CD4+.

With constant-segment primers, 5'RACE yielded cDNA libraries of TCR alpha and TCR beta that carried sample barcodes and UMIs. MiXCR was run by TCRdb on the 5' RACE reads, yielding one entry per CDR3 protein. The table lists about 600,000 distinct CDR3 sequences, approximately 21% of them singletons. This receptor was identified in an adult woman who had mild COVID-19 (a few samples of this study predate the infection). Cell type and time point are not known. Material: PBMCs or a T cell subset sorted from them (not recorded which).

The CDR3 bases are TGCAGCCGTCGCGGAGGACAGGGGCTGCGCTCCTACAATGAGCAGTTCTTC. Protein product: CSRRGGQGLRSYNEQFF. The V call is TRBV29-1, the J call TRBJ2-1, with 9 nucleotides matching TRBD1. The CDR3 has 17 residues. With V trimmed by 8 bases and J by 0 bases, 14 bases remained unmatched. CDR1 SQVTM and CDR2 ANQGSEA come from the germline V gene.